This T cell receptor (beta chain) was observed in a study of shared clonotypes between healthy human individuals. Broader study findings: Investigators expected sequencing depth to affect clonotype sharing among donors.

Concerning this clone: Its matching antigen is unknown.

The CDR3 extends over 14 amino acids. Germline V gene sequence: CDR1 LNHDA, CDR2 SQIVND (reference sequence). V was shortened by 3 bases and J by 9 bases, with 15 bases between the two germline ends. Deep-level running was used for the assay. Methods used by the authors: ImmunoSEQ yielded junction-only sequences lacking quality scores, so filtering differed. Data came from immunoSEQ multiplex PCR; TCRdb stores just in-frame clones and leaves some out. The DNA was the basis for D and trimming; V, J and clone size are from that table. The table shows roughly 500,000 clones, with approximately 79% occurring only once. It was tens of millions of PBMCs that unsorted samples used for genomic DNA.

The sample consisted of PBMCs. The clonotype originates from a woman aged 35 to 49 in good health. Some clones in this sample may be carry-over from other donors' samples. This chain uses TRBV19 with TRBJ2-1; D is unclear. CDR3 nucleotides: TGTGCCAGTAGTATCGGCTCCTACATGGGTGAGCAGTTCTTC. Translation: CASSIGSYMGEQFF.